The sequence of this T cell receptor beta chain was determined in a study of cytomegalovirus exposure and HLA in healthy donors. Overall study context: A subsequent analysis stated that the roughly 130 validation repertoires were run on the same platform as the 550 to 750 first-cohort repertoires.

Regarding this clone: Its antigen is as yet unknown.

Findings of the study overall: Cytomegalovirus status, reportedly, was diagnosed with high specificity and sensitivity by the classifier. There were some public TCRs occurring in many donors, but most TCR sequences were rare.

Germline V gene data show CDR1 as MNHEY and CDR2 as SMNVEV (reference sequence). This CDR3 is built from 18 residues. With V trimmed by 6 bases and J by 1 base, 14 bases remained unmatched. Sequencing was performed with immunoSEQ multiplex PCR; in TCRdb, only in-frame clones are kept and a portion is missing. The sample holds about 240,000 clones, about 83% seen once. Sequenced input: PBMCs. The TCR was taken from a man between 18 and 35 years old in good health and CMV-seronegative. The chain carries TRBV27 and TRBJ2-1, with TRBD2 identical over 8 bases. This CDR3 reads CASRTVSLSGGSYNEQFF. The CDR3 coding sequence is TGTGCCAGCAGGACAGTTTCTTTGAGCGGGGGTTCCTACAATGAGCAGTTCTTC.